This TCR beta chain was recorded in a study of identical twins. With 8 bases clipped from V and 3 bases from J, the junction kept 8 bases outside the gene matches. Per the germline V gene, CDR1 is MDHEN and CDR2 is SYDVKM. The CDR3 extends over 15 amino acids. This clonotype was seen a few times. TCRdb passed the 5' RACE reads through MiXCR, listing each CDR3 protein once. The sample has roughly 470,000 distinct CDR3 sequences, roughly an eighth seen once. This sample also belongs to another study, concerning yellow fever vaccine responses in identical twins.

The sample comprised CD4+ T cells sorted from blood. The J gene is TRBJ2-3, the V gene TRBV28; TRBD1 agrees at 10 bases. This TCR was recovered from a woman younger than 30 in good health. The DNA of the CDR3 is TGTGCCAGCTCCGATCGGGACAGGGGAACAGATACGCAGTATTTT. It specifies CASSDRDRGTDTQYF.